One and the same sample provided the 28 T cell receptor beta chains below, sequenced in a study of glioma-infiltrating T cells. Amplification of TCR alpha and beta CDR3 regions from RNA used iRepertoire nested multiplex PCR. MiXCR, applied by TCRdb to the multiplex PCR reads, yields one record per CDR3 protein. The sample contains tens of thousands of distinct CDR3 sequences, 20% to 25% of which appear only once. Sequenced material: glioma tissue, nonneoplastic brain tissue, or PBMCs (not recorded which). All receptors come from a human donor with low-grade glioma or glioblastoma, undergoing nonglioma brain surgery, or in good health (not recorded which).

This clonotype was recorded at least ten times. A read error may explain this, as a much larger clone is one base away. The chain couples TRBV7-9 to TRBJ2-3; D not resolved. Germline V gives CDR1 SEHNR, CDR2 FQNEAQ (reference sequence). This CDR3 region has 13 residues. With 3 bases removed from V and 0 bases from J, the gap between germline ends came to 4 bases. The CDR3: CASSFGSTDTQYF. CDR3 sequence (DNA): TGTGCCAGCAGCTTTGGGAGCACAGATACGCAGTATTTT.

This clonotype has at least ten counts. This sequence joins TRBV2 and TRBJ1-2, with a tentative D call TRBD1 (5 bases). This CDR3 contains 13 residues. Trimming left V 5 bases short and J 8 bases short, with 15 bases between. Germline V gives CDR1 SNHLY, CDR2 FYNNEI. CDR3 residues: CASSSWGGGGYTF. CDR3 sequence (DNA): TGTGCCAGCAGTTCCTGGGGGGGAGGAGGCTACACCTTC.

Ten or more counts support this clonotype. The chain joins TRBV3-1 to TRBJ1-1, with D unresolved. CDR1 is LGHDT, CDR2 YNNKEL, per germline (reference sequence). Trimming took off 0 bases at V and 6 bases at J, with 11 bases between the two ends. There are 14 residues in the CDR3. The CDR3: CASSQESTRAEAFF. In DNA, the CDR3 is TGTGCCAGCAGCCAAGAAAGTACTAGGGCTGAAGCTTTCTTT.

This clonotype was detected only a few times. The chain couples TRBV5-1 to TRBJ2-3; the D is unclear. Germline loops: CDR1 SGHRS, CDR2 YFSETQ. The V and J ends lost 4 bases and 4 bases respectively, with 10 bases between them. The CDR3 consists of 13 residues. The CDR3 sequence: CASSPRFADTQYF. The CDR3 bases are TGCGCCAGCAGCCCCCGATTTGCAGATACGCAGTATTTT.

Comments on this clonotype: A much larger clone lies one base from this, so it may be a read error. This sequence joins TRBV6-4 and TRBJ2-7; TRBD2 matches at 9 bases. The CDR3 runs to 17 residues. Unmatched junction bases numbered 19, after V lost 7 bases and J lost 6 bases. Germline-derived CDR1 and CDR2 are MRHNA and SNTAGT. CDR3 sequence (DNA): TGTGCCAGCATTTCACAGGCAGAGGCTAGCGGGAAGCTCGAGCAGTACTTC. It is translated as CASISQAEASGKLEQYF.

This chain uses TRBV6-2 or TRBV6-3 with TRBJ2-7, with TRBD1 identical over 7 bases. The CDR3 is made up of 16 amino acids. The V and J ends lost 5 bases and 4 bases, in that order; junction bases with no gene match: 14. Germline CDR1 reads MNHEY; CDR2 reads SVGEGT. Here the CDR3 reads CASSVAIWGQPYEQYF. CDR3 coding DNA: TGTGCCAGCAGTGTGGCTATATGGGGACAGCCATACGAGCAGTACTTC.

J is TRBJ2-2 and V is TRBV9; weak D call: TRBD1 (5 bases). V was clipped by 2 bases and J by 1 base, with 9 bases between them. Germline CDR1 reads SGDLS; CDR2 reads YYNGEE. The CDR3 is 15 amino acids. CDR3 DNA sequence: TGTGCCAGCAGCGTGACAGTGGGGAACACCGGGGAGCTGTTTTTT. Translation: CASSVTVGNTGELFF.

The chain joins TRBV25-1 to TRBJ1-6, with 7 positions matching TRBD1. The CDR3 spans 14 residues. V was pared by 6 bases and J by 6 bases, with 5 bases of the junction left unmatched. Germline V gene data show CDR1 as MGHDK and CDR2 as SYGVNS. CDR3 in DNA: TGTGCCAGCAGCCTGGACAGGCTTAATTCACCCCTCCACTTT. Translation gives CASSLDRLNSPLHF.

The chain is built from TRBV7-9 and TRBJ1-4; 11 nucleotides agree with TRBD1. With V trimmed by 5 bases and J by 2 bases, 7 bases remained unmatched. This CDR3 comprises 17 residues. Germline assignment: CDR1 SEHNR and CDR2 FQNEAQ (reference sequence). CDR3 sequence reads: CASSTRTGGLTNEKLFF. The CDR3, as DNA: TGTGCCAGCAGCACCCGGACAGGGGGCTTGACTAATGAAAAACTGTTTTTT.

The count of this clonotype is one. A much more abundant neighbour one base away suggests this may be a read error. This chain joins TRBV18 and TRBJ2-5; TRBD2 agrees at 10 bases. Germline assignment: CDR1 KGHSH and CDR2 LQKENI. The CDR3 extends over 18 amino acids. In nucleotides, the CDR3 is TGTGCCAGCTCACCAGGGGCTAGCGGGAGAAGACCCCAAGAGGCCCAGTACTTC. Its protein is CASSPGASGRRPQEAQYF.

This clonotype occurred once. The chain joins TRBV12-3 or TRBV12-4 to TRBJ2-3, with D unclear. The CDR3 extends over 13 amino acids. V was trimmed by 0 bases and J by 7 bases, leaving 8 bases between them. In nucleotides, the CDR3 is TGTGCCAGCAGTTTAGCGCAAGGCAATACGCAGTATTTT. It encodes CASSLAQGNTQYF.

This clonotype was detected many times. The chain carries TRBV6-1 and TRBJ1-1; 12 nucleotides line up with TRBD1. Trimming took 5 bases from V and 0 from J; bases not matched to a gene: 7. CDR1 and CDR2 from the germline V gene are MNHNS and SASEGT. This CDR3 is 17 amino acids long. CDR3 protein: CASSYLGTGGMNTEAFF. The CDR3 nucleotides are TGTGCCAGCAGTTATCTGGGGACAGGGGGCATGAACACTGAAGCTTTCTTT.

The chain uses TRBV6-5 and TRBJ2-1; a weak D match, TRBD2 (5 bases). The CDR3 has 13 amino acids. Germline V gives CDR1 MNHEY, CDR2 SVGAGI. V lost 8 bases to trimming and J lost 11 bases, with 19 bases between them. CDR3 amino acids: CASHGRVVGQQFF. The DNA for the CDR3 is TGTGCCAGCCACGGGCGGGTGGTGGGTCAGCAGTTCTTC.

This clonotype was recorded many times. The rearrangement joins TRBV7-6 to TRBJ1-1, with TRBD1 identical over 8 bases. Germline lookup yields CDR1 SGHVS and CDR2 FNYEAQ. Trimming removed 5 bases from V and 4 bases from J; junction bases left unmatched: 12. CDR3 length equals 16 residues. CDR3 sequence reads: CASSPGTGPRVTEAFF. The DNA of the CDR3 is TGTGCCAGCAGCCCGGGGACAGGCCCGAGGGTCACTGAAGCTTTCTTT.

The chain couples TRBV12-3 or TRBV12-4 to TRBJ2-1; weak D call: TRBD2 (5 bases). The germline V and J ends were trimmed by 5 bases and 5 bases, with 22 bases remaining between them. CDR3 length equals 17 residues. In nucleotides, the CDR3 is TGTGCCAGCAGTCCCCTCGGTGGGGAGCGGAGACACAATGAGCAGTTCTTC. This sequence encodes CASSPLGGERRHNEQFF.

Notes on this clonotype: One end of the junction varies from germline; a read error may be responsible. This chain joins TRBV10-3 and TRBJ2-1; D not resolved. Looked up from germline, CDR1 is ENHRY and CDR2 is SYGVKD. CDR3 length equals 15 residues. CDR3 sequence (DNA): TGTGACATCAGTGCTCCGTGGGCCGGTACATCTGAGCAGTTCTTC. This codes for CDISAPWAGTSEQFF.

This clonotype was found many times. This chain connects TRBV3-1 to TRBJ1-1; 8 bases map to TRBD1. Germline-derived CDR1 and CDR2 are LGHDT and YNNKEL (reference sequence). The CDR3 covers 13 residues. J lost 9 bases, V lost 0 bases, and 3 bases had no gene match. The CDR3 is CASSQDAGGKAFF. For the CDR3, the DNA is TGTGCCAGCAGCCAAGACGCAGGGGGCAAAGCTTTCTTT. Variable domain in full (rest from reference TRBV3-1 and TRBJ1-1): DTAVSQTPKYLVTQMGNDKSIKCEQNLGHDTMYWYKQDSKKFLKIMFSYNNKELIINETVPNRFSPKSPDKAHLNLHINSLELGDSAVYFCASSQDAGGKAFFGQGTRLTVV.

This clonotype was observed at least ten times. The V call is TRBV4-2, the J call TRBJ2-5, with D uncertain. The germline CDR1 and CDR2 sequences are LGHNA and YNFKEQ. This CDR3 region has 15 residues. Trimming pared 2 bases from V and 0 bases from J, leaving 10 bases between. DNA for the CDR3: TGTGCCAGCAGCCAACAATCTACGTACCAAGAGACCCAGTACTTC. Translation: CASSQQSTYQETQYF.

A remark on this clonotype: The CDR3 does not end in the conserved phenylalanine or tryptophan, so this is likely a read error. The rearrangement links TRBV12-3 or TRBV12-4 to TRBJ2-1; no reliable D call. Trimming stripped 6 bases from V and 4 bases from J, with 4 bases between. The CDR3 runs 11 residues. The DNA of the CDR3 is TGTGCCAGCAGCTATTACAATGAGCAGTTCCTC. Translation: CASSYYNEQFL.

This clonotype was detected many times. This chain uses TRBV2 with TRBJ1-1; D gene unclear. CDR1 and CDR2 from the germline V gene are SNHLY and FYNNEI. The CDR3 is 14 amino acids. The V end lost 6 bases, the J end lost 4 bases, and 15 bases lay between the germline ends. The CDR3 bases are TGTGCCAGCAGCCTGGACGAATGGGCCACTGAAGCTTTCTTT. Its translation is CASSLDEWATEAFF.

A remark on this clonotype: The CDR3 does not close with the conserved phenylalanine or tryptophan, likely indicating a read error. The V gene is TRBV20-1, the J gene TRBJ1-1; possibly TRBD1 for D (5 bases). The CDR3 consists of 13 residues. The ends were cut back, 6 bases at V and 6 bases at J, with 17 bases in the middle. Germline V gives CDR1 DFQATT, CDR2 SNEGSKA (reference sequence). Written as DNA, the CDR3 is TGCAGTGCCTCACAGGCGGGGAAGGCTGAAGCTTTCCTT. Amino acids: CSASQAGKAEAFL.

This clonotype came up once. The germline gene is not matched at one end of the junction; a read error may be the cause. The V and J genes are TRBV2 and TRBJ2-3, with a tentative D call TRBD1 (6 bases). CDR1 SNHLY and CDR2 FYNNEI come from the germline V gene. This CDR3 has 13 residues. CDR3 in amino acids: CARSAGTRGTQYF. CDR3 nucleotides: TGTGCCAGAAGTGCCGGGACACGGGGTACGCAGTATTTT.

Many counts were recorded for this clonotype. V and J are TRBV4-1 and TRBJ1-1; no clear D gene. Trimming shortened V by 2 bases and J by 8 bases, and 15 bases separated the two germline ends. Germline CDR1 reads MGHRA; CDR2 reads YSYEKL. This CDR3 is built from 14 residues. The CDR3 region is CASSQSVEFDEAFF. DNA of the CDR3: TGCGCCAGCAGCCAATCCGTGGAGTTTGACGAAGCTTTCTTT.

A word on this clonotype: This sequence may be a read error, since a much larger clone differs from it by one base. The chain has TRBV18 and TRBJ1-6, with D possibly matching TRBD1 (5 bases). The CDR3 contains 18 residues. The germline V gene encodes CDR1 KGHSH and CDR2 LQKENI. Trimming took off 3 bases at V and 3 bases at J, with 18 bases between the two ends. The DNA for the CDR3 is TGTGCCAGCTCACCTAGGGGCAGCAAGCACATCTATAATTCACCCCTCCACTTT. Encoded protein: CASSPRGSKHIYNSPLHF.

A note on this clonotype: This may come from a read error, since a much larger clone is one base off. V is TRBV4-2 and J is TRBJ2-2; D remains ambiguous. CDR1 LGHNA and CDR2 YNFKEQ come from the germline V gene. The CDR3 has 12 residues. V was shortened by 5 bases and J by 8 bases, with 9 bases between the two germline ends. The CDR3 DNA follows: TGTGCCAGCAGCGGTCGGTGGGGGGAGCTGTTTTTT. Residues: CASSGRWGELFF.

At least ten counts were recorded for this clonotype. This chain joins TRBV20-1 and TRBJ2-7, with a tentative D call TRBD2 (5 bases). The V end was cut by 1 base, the J end by 7 bases, with 14 bases between. The CDR3 is made up of 13 amino acids. Germline V gene sequence: CDR1 DFQATT, CDR2 SNEGSKA (reference sequence). The CDR3 is CSARVVGAWEQYF. The CDR3, as DNA: TGCAGTGCTAGAGTTGTGGGAGCGTGGGAGCAGTACTTC.

This clonotype was seen at least ten times. This rearrangement joins TRBV20-1 to TRBJ1-1; 10 bases agree with TRBD1. Looked up from germline, CDR1 is DFQATT and CDR2 is SNEGSKA (reference sequence). The length of the CDR3 is 13 residues. V trimming: 5 bases; J trimming: 3 bases; junction bases outside the gene matches: 3. The CDR3 DNA follows: TGCAGTGCTGACAGGGGGCTCGACACTGAAGCTTTCTTT. It codes for CSADRGLDTEAFF.

This clonotype was detected many times. The rearrangement joins TRBV6-2 or TRBV6-3 to TRBJ2-7; TRBD1 might be the D (5 bases). CDR1 and CDR2 (germline): MNHEY, SVGEGT. There are 12 residues in the CDR3. V was shortened by 6 bases and J by 2 bases, with 8 bases between the two germline ends. The CDR3 coding sequence is TGTGCCAGCAGGGAGACAGCCTACGAGCAGTACTTC. It translates to CASRETAYEQYF.